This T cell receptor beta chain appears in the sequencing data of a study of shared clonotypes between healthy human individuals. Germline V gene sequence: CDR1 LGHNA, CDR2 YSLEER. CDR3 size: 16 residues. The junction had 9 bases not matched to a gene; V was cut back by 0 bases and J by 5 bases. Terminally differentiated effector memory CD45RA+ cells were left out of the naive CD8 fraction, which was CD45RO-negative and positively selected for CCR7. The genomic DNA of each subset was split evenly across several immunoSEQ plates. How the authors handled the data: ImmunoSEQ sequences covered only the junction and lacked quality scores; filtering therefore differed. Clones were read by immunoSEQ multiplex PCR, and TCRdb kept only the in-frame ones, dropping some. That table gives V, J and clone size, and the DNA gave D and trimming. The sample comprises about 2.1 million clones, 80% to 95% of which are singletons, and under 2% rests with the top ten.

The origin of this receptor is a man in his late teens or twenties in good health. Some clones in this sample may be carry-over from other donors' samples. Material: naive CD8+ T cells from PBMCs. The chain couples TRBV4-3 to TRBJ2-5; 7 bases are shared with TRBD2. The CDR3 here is CASSQDRREIIETQYF. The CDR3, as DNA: TGCGCCAGCAGCCAAGATAGGCGGGAGATCATTGAGACCCAGTACTTC.